This T cell receptor (beta chain) emerged from a study of blood T cell repertoires in COVID-19. Background on the study: Sites in the United States, Italy and Spain provided acute and convalescent COVID-19 samples.

In the original analysis: Amplification with reference gene primers provided the estimates of nucleated cell counts. Sequencing used immunoSEQ multiplex PCR; TCRdb keeps in-frame clones, though not all of them. V and J calls and clone size are given by that table; D and trimming were obtained from the DNA. The data show a few hundred thousand clones, about 85% seen once. Germline V gene lookup returns CDR1 GTSNPN and CDR2 SVGIG (reference sequence). The CDR3 is 12 amino acids. The J segment lost 9 bases and the V segment lost 3 bases, leaving 6 bases of the junction unmatched. Individuals drawn from about two dozen US areas were roughly 18 to 95 years old. The study assigned cohorts using participant-reported clinical history.

The sample comprised PBMCs or T cells enriched from blood (not recorded which). The V and J genes are TRBV30 and TRBJ1-2, with TRBD1 matching over 8 bases. The TCR sequence derives from a woman under 40 who had recovered from COVID-19. DNA of the CDR3: TGTGCCTGGAGCCCACGGACAGGGAGCTACACCTTC. Protein: CAWSPRTGSYTF. The full variable domain, its missing parts supplied by reference TRBV30 and TRBJ1-2, is SQTIHQWPATLVQPVGSPLSLECTVEGTSNPNLYWYRQAAGRGLQLLFYSVGIGQISSEVPQNLSASRPQDRQFILSSKKLLLSDSGFYLCAWSPRTGSYTFGSGTRLTVV.